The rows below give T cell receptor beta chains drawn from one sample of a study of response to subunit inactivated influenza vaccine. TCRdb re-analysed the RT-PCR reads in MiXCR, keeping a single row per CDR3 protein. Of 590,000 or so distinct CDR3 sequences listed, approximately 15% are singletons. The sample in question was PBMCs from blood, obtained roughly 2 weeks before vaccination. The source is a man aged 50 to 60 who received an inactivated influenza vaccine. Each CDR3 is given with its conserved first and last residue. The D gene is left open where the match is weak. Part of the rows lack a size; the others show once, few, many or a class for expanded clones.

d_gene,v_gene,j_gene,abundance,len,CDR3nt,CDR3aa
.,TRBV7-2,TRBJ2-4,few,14,TGTGCCAGCAGCCTGACGGTGGAAGGCAACATTCAGTACTTC,CASSLTVEGNIQYF
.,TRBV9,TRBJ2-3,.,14,TGTGCCAGCAGCGTATTCGATAACACAGATACGCAGTATTTT,CASSVFDNTDTQYF
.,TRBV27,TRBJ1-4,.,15,TGTGCCAGCAGCCCCATGGCAGGACTAAATGAAAAACTGTTTTTT,CASSPMAGLNEKLFF
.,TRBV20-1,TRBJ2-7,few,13,TGCAGTGCTAATAAGGGGAGCTCCTACGAGCAGTACTTC,CSANKGSSYEQYF
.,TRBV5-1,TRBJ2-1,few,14,TGCGCCAGCAGCTTGTCGGCAGGGCCCAATGAGCAGTTCTTC,CASSLSAGPNEQFF
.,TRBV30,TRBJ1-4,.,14,TGTGCCTGGAGTGTAAGGCTACAGAATGGAAAACTGTTTTTT,CAWSVRLQNGKLFF
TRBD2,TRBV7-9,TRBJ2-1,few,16,TGTGCCAGCAGCTTTATTCCGGGGGGGCCCTACAATGAGCAGTTCTTC,CASSFIPGGPYNEQFF
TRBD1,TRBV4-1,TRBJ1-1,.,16,TGCGCCAGCAGCCAACGAGATACAGGGGACGAGTCTGAAGCTTTCTTT,CASSQRDTGDESEAFF
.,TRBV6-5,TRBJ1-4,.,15,TGTGCCAGCAGTTACTCGATAGGGGATAATGAAAAACTGTTTTTT,CASSYSIGDNEKLFF
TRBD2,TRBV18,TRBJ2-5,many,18,TGTGCCAGCTCACTACAGAGGACTAGCGGGAGACCCCAAGAGACCCAGTACTTC,CASSLQRTSGRPQETQYF
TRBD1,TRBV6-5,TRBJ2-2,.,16,TGTGCCAGCAGTTACTCCCGGACAGGGGGTTTCGGGGAGCTGTTTTTT,CASSYSRTGGFGELFF
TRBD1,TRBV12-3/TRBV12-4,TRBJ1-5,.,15,TGTGCCAGCAGTTCGGACAGGGGGTGGATTCAGCCCCAGCATTTT,CASSSDRGWIQPQHF
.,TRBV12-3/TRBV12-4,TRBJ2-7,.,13,TGTGCCAGCAGTTTAGACGCCCTATACGAGCAGTACTTC,CASSLDALYEQYF
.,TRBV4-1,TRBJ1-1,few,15,TGCGCCAGCAGCCAAGTCGGGACCGCGAACACTGAAGCTTTCTTT,CASSQVGTANTEAFF
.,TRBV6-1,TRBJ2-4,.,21,TGTGCCAGCAGTGAATTAGCACGGGACGAATTACCCACAGTAGCCAAAAACATTCAGTACTTC,CASSELARDELPTVAKNIQYF
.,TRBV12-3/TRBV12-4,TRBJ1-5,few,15,TGTGCCAGCTCAACACAGGGAGGCGGCAATCAGCCCCAGCATTTT,CASSTQGGGNQPQHF
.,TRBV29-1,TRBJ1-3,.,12,TGCAGCGTAGGGGTTAATCCAGGCACCATATATTTT,CSVGVNPGTIYF
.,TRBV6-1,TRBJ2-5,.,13,TGTGCCAGCAGGAGGATCGCCGAGGAGACCCAGTACTTC,CASRRIAEETQYF
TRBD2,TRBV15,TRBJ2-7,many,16,TGTGCCACCAGCAGACAAGCGGGGGCATACTCCTACGAGCAGTACTTC,CATSRQAGAYSYEQYF
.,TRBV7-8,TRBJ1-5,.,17,TGTGCCAGCAGTACAACCCAGGGGCCCCTAGGTGGGCAGCCCCAGCATTTT,CASSTTQGPLGGQPQHF
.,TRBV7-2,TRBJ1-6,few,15,TGTGCCAGCAGCCTGAAGGGTAATCAGAATTCACCCCTCCACTTT,CASSLKGNQNSPLHF
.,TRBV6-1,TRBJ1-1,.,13,TGTGCCAGCAGGGACACGGTCGGCACTGAAGCTTTCTTT,CASRDTVGTEAFF